This T cell receptor (beta chain) comes out of a study of shared clonotypes between healthy human individuals. Clones were sequenced by immunoSEQ multiplex PCR, and TCRdb holds only the in-frame ones, with some missing. Here the sample spans approximately 700,000 clones, 73% being singletons. CDR3 length: 15 amino acids. V was cut by 0 bases and J by 1 base, with 10 bases left in between. In germline, CDR1 is SGDLS, CDR2 YYNGEE. The chain uses TRBV9 and TRBJ1-2; the D gene is possibly TRBD1 (5 bases). This sequence originates from a woman aged 30 to 39 in good health. Material for sequencing was memory CD4+ T cells sorted from blood. The subset was: CD45RA-negative fraction. As DNA, the CDR3 is TGTGCCAGCAGCGTAGTGCCAGGGAATAACTATGGCTACACCTTC. Its translation is CASSVVPGNNYGYTF.